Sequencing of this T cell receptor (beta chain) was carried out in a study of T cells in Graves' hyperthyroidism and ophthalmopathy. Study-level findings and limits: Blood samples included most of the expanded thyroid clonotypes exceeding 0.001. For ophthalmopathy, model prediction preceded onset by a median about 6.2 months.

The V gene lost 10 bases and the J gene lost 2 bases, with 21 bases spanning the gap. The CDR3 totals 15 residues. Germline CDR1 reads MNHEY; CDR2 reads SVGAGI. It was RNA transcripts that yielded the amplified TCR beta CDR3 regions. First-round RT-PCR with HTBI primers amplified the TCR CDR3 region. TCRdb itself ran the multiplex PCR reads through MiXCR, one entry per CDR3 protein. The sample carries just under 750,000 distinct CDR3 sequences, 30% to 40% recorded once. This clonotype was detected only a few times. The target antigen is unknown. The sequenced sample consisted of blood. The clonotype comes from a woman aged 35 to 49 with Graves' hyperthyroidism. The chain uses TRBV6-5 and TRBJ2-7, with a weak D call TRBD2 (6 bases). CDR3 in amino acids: CATNVPGLATYEQYF. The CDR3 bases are TGTGCCACCAACGTCCCGGGGCTAGCGACCTACGAGCAGTACTTC.